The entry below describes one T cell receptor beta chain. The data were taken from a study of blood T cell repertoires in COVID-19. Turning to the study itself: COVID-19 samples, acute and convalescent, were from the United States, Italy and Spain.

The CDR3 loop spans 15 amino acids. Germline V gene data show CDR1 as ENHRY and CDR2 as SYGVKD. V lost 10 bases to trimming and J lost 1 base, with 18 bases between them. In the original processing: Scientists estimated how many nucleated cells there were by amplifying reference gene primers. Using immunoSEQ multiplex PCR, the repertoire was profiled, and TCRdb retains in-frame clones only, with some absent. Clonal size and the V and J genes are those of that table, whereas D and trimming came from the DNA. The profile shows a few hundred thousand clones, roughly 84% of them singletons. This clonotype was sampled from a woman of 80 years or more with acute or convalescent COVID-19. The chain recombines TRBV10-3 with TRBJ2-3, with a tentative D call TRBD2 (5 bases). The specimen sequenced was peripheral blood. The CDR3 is CATSLDPTGTDTQYF. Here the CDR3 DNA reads TGTGCCACTTCACTAGACCCGACGGGCACAGATACGCAGTATTTT.